The 15 T cell receptor beta chains listed next were all sequenced from one sample in a study of T cells after yellow fever vaccination. From the 5' RACE reads, TCRdb called clonotypes with MiXCR, one entry per CDR3 protein. The sample holds 350,000 or so distinct CDR3 sequences, 8% to 9.5% seen once. This sample comprised PBMCs, obtained roughly 45 days after the first yellow fever vaccination. The receptors shown here come from a man aged 18 to 29 who received the YFV17D yellow fever vaccine.

The CDR3 nucleotides read TGTGCCAGTAGTATAGAGGGACAGACAAAAGCTTTCTTT. It yields the protein CASSIEGQTKAFF. The chain has TRBV19 and TRBJ1-1, with 7 bases aligning to TRBD1. Germline CDR1 is LNHDA and CDR2 is SQIVND (reference sequence). V dropped 0 bases and J dropped 9; count of bases not matched to a gene: 4. The CDR3 totals 13 residues.

This clonotype was picked up a small number of times. V usage is TRBV5-6 and J usage is TRBJ2-7; D remains unclear. The CDR3 is 13 residues long. CDR1 SGHDT and CDR2 YYEEEE come from the germline V gene. V lost 0 bases and J 1 base, leaving 5 bases between the germline ends. This CDR3 is CASSLDRSYEQYV. As DNA, the CDR3 is TGTGCCAGCAGCTTGGATAGGTCCTACGAGCAGTACGTC.

The rearrangement joins TRBV5-1 to TRBJ2-3; TRBD2 agrees at 13 bases. V lost 0 bases, J lost 5 bases, and 6 bases stayed unmatched. Per the germline V gene, CDR1 is SGHRS and CDR2 is YFSETQ. The CDR3 contains 17 residues. The CDR3 is CASSLGTSGGAGDTQYF. CDR3 bases: TGCGCCAGCAGCTTGGGTACTAGCGGGGGGGCCGGAGATACGCAGTATTTT.

V usage is TRBV6-5 and J usage is TRBJ1-5; 9 bases map to TRBD1. The V segment lost 6 bases and the J segment 6 bases; nucleotides outside the gene matches: 6. Germline lookup yields CDR1 MNHEY and CDR2 SVGAGI. This CDR3 is 14 amino acids long. CDR3 sequence: CASSYGTGIQPQHF. The CDR3, as DNA: TGTGCCAGCAGCTACGGGACAGGGATTCAGCCCCAGCATTTT.

This clonotype was recorded many times. The chain couples TRBV12-3 or TRBV12-4 to TRBJ1-5, with D possibly being TRBD1 (5 bases). The CDR3 contains 13 residues. V was clipped by 6 bases and J by 4 bases, with 10 bases between them. The CDR3 bases are TGTGCCAGCAGCTCGCAGGGTAATCAGCCCCAGCATTTT. As protein: CASSSQGNQPQHF.

The chain combines TRBV5-1 with TRBJ2-7, with 8 positions matching TRBD1. V was clipped by 3 bases and J by 0 bases; unmatched bases: 11. This CDR3 comprises 17 residues. Germline CDR1 and CDR2: SGHRS and YFSETQ. The CDR3 loop reads CASSSGTGVFPSYEQYF. CDR3 bases: TGCGCCAGCAGCTCGGGGACAGGAGTATTCCCCTCCTACGAGCAGTACTTC.

V is TRBV7-9 and J is TRBJ2-2, with D possibly matching TRBD2 (5 bases). The CDR3 covers 12 residues. Germline CDR1 reads SEHNR; CDR2 reads FQNEAQ (reference sequence). V lost 5 bases, J lost 7 bases, and 8 bases lay in between. The CDR3 spells CASSREGGELFF. In DNA form, the CDR3 reads TGTGCCAGCAGCCGGGAAGGCGGGGAGCTGTTTTTT.

The V and J genes are TRBV5-1 and TRBJ2-3; 8 bases match TRBD2. Germline CDR1 is SGHRS and CDR2 is YFSETQ. After removal of 3 bases from V and 2 bases from J, the junction contained 8 bases not matched to a gene. The length of the CDR3 is 16 residues. CDR3 loop: CASSWRSGGATDTQYF. As DNA, the CDR3 is TGCGCCAGCAGCTGGAGGAGCGGGGGAGCCACAGATACGCAGTATTTT. Full variable domain (missing parts from reference TRBV5-1 and TRBJ2-3): KAGVTQTPRYLIKTRGQQVTLSCSPISGHRSVSWYQQTPGQGLQFLFEYFSETQRNKGNFPGRFSGRQFSNSRSEMNVSTLELGDSALYLCASSWRSGGATDTQYFGPGTRLTVL.

The chain combines TRBV21-1 with TRBJ2-1; TRBD2, the table's D call, lacks a check against the DNA. TRBV21-1 is a listed pseudogene. The CDR3 length is 15 residues. The CDR3 nucleotides read TGTGCCAGCAACAAACTAGCGGGCACCTACAATGAGCAGTTCTTC. Amino acid sequence: CASNKLAGTYNEQFF.

The V and J genes are TRBV5-1 and TRBJ2-2; weak D call: TRBD2 (5 bases). V was trimmed by 0 bases and J by 3 bases, leaving 12 bases between them. CDR3 length: 16 residues. Germline assignment: CDR1 SGHRS and CDR2 YFSETQ. The CDR3 region has the DNA TGCGCCAGCAGCTTGGCGGGGAGTCCCTACACCGGGGAGCTGTTTTTT. This translates into CASSLAGSPYTGELFF. Supplemented by reference TRBV5-1 and TRBJ2-2, the full variable domain reads KAGVTQTPRYLIKTRGQQVTLSCSPISGHRSVSWYQQTPGQGLQFLFEYFSETQRNKGNFPGRFSGRQFSNSRSEMNVSTLELGDSALYLCASSLAGSPYTGELFFGEGSRLTVL.

The gene calls are TRBV12-3 or TRBV12-4 and TRBJ2-1; a possible D gene is TRBD2 (5 bases). V was clipped by 8 bases and J by 5 bases, with 22 bases between them. CDR3 length equals 16 residues. The CDR3 bases are TGTGCCAGCCTCTTCGGGATAGGTGGGGATGACAATGAGCAGTTCTTC. Translated, it gives CASLFGIGGDDNEQFF.

This clonotype came up many times. The chain carries TRBV12-3 or TRBV12-4 and TRBJ2-3; TRBD1 matches 9 bases. J gave up 0 bases and V 6 bases, and 7 bases lay outside the gene matches. There are 16 residues in the CDR3. In DNA, the CDR3 is TGTGCCAGCAGCCGTCGGGACAGGGCCAGCACAGATACGCAGTATTTT. Amino acid sequence: CASSRRDRASTDTQYF.

CDR3 in amino acids: CASGLAGSYNEQFF. As DNA, the CDR3 is TGTGCCAGCGGACTAGCGGGGTCCTACAATGAGCAGTTCTTC. The gene calls are TRBV18 and TRBJ2-1; 12 bases match TRBD2. This CDR3 is built from 14 residues. Germline CDR1 and CDR2: KGHSH and LQKENI. Losses at the gene ends were 8 bases for V and 1 base for J; bases not matched to a gene: 0.

The chain is built from TRBV20-1 and TRBJ1-5; no firm D call. The CDR3 is made up of 13 amino acids. Trimming removed 0 bases at V and 6 bases at J, with 9 bases between. Germline CDR1 reads DFQATT; CDR2 reads SNEGSKA (reference sequence). The CDR3 reads CSARDPLGQPQHF. CDR3 sequence (DNA): TGCAGTGCTAGAGATCCGCTGGGTCAGCCCCAGCATTTT.

Only a few counts were recorded for this clonotype. The chain carries TRBV9 and TRBJ1-4, with a weak D call TRBD1 (5 bases). CDR1 and CDR2 from the germline V gene are SGDLS and YYNGEE. This CDR3 has 16 residues. V shed 3 bases and J shed 3 bases, with 15 bases lying between them. DNA for the CDR3: TGTGCCAGCAGCGAAAGATGGGGGGAGGCTAATGAAAAACTGTTTTTT. The encoded protein is CASSERWGEANEKLFF.